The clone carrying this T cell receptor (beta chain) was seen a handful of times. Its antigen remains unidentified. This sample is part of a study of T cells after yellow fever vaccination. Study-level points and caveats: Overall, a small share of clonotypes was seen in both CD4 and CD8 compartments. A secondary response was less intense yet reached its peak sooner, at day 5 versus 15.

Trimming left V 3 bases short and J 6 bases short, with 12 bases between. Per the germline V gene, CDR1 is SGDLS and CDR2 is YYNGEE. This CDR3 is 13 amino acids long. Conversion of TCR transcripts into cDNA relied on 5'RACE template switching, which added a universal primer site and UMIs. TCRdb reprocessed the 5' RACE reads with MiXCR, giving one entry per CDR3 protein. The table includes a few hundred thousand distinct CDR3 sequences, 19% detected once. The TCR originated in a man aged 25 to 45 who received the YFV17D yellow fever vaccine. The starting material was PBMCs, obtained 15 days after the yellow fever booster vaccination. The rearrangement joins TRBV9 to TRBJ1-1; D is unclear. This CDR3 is CASSDGPISEAFF. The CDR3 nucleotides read TGTGCCAGCAGCGACGGCCCAATTTCTGAAGCTTTCTTT.